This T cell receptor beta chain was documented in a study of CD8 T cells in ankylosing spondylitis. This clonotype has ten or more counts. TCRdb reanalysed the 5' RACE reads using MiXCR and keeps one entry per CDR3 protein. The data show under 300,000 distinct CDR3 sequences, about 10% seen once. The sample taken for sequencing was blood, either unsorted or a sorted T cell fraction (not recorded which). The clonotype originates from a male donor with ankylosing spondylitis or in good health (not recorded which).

In nucleotides, the CDR3 is TGTGCCAGCAGTTACGGACAGGGAGGTTACTACGAGCAGTACTTC. Its translation: CASSYGQGGYYEQYF. The J gene is TRBJ2-7, the V gene TRBV28; 8 bases fit TRBD1. This CDR3 comprises 15 residues. Germline V CDR1 and CDR2: MDHEN, SYDVKM. V was pared by 4 bases and J by 3 bases, with 8 bases of the junction left unmatched.